This TCR beta chain was observed in a study of blood T cell repertoires in COVID-19. Study at large: Specimens from acute and convalescent COVID-19 originated in the United States, Italy and Spain. PBMCs, B-cell-depleted T cells, or T cells were the source of the cDNA or gDNA that made up the material.

Source study methods: Estimated nucleated cell counts came from reference gene primer amplification. The table came from immunoSEQ multiplex PCR; TCRdb's copy has only in-frame clones and leaves some out. The DNA was the basis for D and trimming; V, J and clone size are from that table. The sample shows some 160,000 clones, about nine tenths of them seen only once. The TCR comes from a young man with acute or convalescent COVID-19. The sequencing sample was made of peripheral blood.

The CDR3 bases are TGTGCCAGCAGCTTACTACAGGGTTATGCCCAGCCCCAGCATTTT. It codes for CASSLLQGYAQPQHF. The chain joins TRBV11-2 to TRBJ1-5; tentative D call: TRBD1 (6 bases). Germline V CDR1 and CDR2: SGHAT, FQNNGV. This CDR3 is built from 15 residues. The V and J ends lost 2 bases and 7 bases respectively, with 15 bases between them.